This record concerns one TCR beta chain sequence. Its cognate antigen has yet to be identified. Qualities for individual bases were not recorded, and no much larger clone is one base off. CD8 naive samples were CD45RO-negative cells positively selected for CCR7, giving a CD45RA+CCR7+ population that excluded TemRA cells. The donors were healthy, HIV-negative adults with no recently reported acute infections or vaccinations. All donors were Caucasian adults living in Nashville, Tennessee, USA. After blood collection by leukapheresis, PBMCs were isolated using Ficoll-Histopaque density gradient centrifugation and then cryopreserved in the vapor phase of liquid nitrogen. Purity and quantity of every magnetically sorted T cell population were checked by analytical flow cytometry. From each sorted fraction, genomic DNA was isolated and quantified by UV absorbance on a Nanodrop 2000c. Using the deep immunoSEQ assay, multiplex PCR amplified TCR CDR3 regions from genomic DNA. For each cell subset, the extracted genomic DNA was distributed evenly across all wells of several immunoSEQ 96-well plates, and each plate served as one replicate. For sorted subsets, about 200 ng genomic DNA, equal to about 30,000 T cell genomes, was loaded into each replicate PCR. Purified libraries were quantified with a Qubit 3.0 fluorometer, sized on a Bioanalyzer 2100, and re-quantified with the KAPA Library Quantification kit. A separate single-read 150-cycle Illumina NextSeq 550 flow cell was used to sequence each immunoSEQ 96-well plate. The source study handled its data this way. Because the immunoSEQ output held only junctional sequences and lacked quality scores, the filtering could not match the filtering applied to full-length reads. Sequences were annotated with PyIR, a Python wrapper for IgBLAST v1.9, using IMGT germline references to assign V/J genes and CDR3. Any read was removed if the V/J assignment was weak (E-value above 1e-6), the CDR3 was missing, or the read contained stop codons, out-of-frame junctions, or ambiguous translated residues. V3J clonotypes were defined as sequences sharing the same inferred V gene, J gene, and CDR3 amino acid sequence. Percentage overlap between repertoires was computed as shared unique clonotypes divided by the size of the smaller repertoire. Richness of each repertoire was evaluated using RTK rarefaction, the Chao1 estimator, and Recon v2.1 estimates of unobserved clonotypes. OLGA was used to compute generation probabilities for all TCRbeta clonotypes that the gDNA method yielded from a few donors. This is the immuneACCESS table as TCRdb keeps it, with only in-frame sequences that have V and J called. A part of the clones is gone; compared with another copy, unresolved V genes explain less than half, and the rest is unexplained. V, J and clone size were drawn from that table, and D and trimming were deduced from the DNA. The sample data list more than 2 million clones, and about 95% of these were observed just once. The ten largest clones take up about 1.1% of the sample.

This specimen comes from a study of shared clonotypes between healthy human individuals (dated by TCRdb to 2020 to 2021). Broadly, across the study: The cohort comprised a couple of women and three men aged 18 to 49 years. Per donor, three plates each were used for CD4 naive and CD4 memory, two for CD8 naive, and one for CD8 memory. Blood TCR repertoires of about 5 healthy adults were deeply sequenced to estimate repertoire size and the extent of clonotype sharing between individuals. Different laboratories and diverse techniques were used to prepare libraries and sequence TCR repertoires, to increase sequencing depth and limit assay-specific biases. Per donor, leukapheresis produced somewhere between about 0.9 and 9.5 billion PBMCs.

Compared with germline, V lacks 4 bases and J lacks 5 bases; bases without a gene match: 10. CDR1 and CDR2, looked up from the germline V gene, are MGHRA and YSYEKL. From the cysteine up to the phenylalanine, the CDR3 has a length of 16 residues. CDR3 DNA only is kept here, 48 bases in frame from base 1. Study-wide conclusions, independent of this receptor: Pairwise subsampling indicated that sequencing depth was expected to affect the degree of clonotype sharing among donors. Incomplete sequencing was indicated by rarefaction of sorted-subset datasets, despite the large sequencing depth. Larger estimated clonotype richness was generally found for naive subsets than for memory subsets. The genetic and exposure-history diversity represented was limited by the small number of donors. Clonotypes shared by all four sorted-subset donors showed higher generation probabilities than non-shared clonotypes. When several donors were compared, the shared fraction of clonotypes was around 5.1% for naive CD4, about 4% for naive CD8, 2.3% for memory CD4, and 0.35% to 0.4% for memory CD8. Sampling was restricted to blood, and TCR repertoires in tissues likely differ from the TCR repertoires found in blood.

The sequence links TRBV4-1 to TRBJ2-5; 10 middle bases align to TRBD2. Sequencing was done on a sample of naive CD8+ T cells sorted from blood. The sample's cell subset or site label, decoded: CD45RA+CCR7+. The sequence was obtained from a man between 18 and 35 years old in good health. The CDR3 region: CASSRIGTSAGETQYF. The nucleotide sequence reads TGCGCCAGCAGCCGGATCGGGACTAGCGCCGGGGAGACCCAGTACTTC.